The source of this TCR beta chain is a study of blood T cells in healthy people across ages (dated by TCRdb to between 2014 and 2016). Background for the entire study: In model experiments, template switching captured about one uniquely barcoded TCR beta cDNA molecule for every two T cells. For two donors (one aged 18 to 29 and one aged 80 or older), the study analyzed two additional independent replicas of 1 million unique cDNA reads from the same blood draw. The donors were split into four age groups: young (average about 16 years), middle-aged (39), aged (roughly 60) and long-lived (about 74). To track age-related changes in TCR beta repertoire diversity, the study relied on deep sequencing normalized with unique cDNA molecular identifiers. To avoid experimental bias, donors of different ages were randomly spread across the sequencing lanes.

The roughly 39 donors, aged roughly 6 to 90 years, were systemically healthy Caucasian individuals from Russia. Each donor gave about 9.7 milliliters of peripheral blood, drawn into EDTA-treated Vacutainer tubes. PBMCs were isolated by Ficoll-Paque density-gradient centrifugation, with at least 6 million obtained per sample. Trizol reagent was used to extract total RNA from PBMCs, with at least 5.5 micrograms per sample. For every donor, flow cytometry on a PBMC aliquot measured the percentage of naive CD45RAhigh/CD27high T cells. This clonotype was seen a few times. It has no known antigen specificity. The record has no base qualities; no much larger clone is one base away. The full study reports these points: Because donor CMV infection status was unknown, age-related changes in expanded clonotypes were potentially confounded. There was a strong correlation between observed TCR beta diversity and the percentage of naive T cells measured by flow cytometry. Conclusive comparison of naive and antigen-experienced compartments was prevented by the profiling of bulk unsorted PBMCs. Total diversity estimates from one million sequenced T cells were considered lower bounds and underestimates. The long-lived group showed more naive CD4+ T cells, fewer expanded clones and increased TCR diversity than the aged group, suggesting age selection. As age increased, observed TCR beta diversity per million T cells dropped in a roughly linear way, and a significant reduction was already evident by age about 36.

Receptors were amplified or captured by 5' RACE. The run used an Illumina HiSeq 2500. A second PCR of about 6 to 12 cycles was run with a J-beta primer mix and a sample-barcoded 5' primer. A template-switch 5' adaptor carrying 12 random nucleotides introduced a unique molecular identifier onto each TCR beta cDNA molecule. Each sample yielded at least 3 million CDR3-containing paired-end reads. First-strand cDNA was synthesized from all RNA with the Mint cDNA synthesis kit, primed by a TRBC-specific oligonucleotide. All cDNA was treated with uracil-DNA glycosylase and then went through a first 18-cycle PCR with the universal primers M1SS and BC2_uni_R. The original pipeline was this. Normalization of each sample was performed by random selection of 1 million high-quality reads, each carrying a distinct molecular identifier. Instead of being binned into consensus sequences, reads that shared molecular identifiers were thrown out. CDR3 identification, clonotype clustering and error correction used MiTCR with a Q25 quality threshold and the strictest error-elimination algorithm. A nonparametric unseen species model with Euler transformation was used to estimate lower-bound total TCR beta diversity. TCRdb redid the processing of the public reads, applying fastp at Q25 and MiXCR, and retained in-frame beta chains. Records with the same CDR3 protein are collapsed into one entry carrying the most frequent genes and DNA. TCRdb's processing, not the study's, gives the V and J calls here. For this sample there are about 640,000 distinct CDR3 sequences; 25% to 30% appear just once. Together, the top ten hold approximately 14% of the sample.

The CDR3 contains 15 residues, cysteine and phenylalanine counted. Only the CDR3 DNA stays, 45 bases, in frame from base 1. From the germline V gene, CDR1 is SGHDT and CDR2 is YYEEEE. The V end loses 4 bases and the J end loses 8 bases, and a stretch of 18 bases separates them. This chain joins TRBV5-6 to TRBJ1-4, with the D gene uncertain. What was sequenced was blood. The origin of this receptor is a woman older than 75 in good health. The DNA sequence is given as TGTGCCAGCAGCGAGGGTGGACTCTCCCGGGAAAAACTGTTTTTT. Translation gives CASSEGGLSREKLFF.